This TCR beta chain was found in a study of Graves' ophthalmopathy and Graves' hyperthyroidism listed by TCRdb under 2018. Concerning the study at large: Peripheral blood was collected before any treatment was given, at the time of initial diagnosis. To tell Graves' ophthalmopathy apart from Graves' hyperthyroidism, and to predict which patients would progress to ophthalmopathy, the study relied on TCR beta repertoire signatures. To explore V-J signatures that separate ophthalmopathy from hyperthyroidism, a discovery set of about 96 patients was enrolled, consisting of 40 to 45 with ophthalmopathy and 55 to 65 with stable hyperthyroidism. The roughly 90 discovery patients were divided at random into training and test sets in a 7:3 ratio. An independent validation cohort was composed of 18 hyperthyroidism patients and 17 patients who later progressed from hyperthyroidism to ophthalmopathy. T-cell repertoires of thyroid tissue and blood were compared in several hyperthyroidism patients. Once sampling was done, hyperthyroidism patients were given methimazole at a starting dose of 30 mg daily, while ophthalmopathy patients were given high-dose intravenous methylprednisolone. In total, over 130 blood samples were TCR-sequenced: 40 to 45 ophthalmopathy, roughly 77 hyperthyroidism and some 17 hyperthyroidism-to-ophthalmopathy patients.

TCR beta CDR3 regions were amplified from RNA transcripts for repertoire sequencing. The first round was an RT-PCR using HTBI primers with the Qiagen OneStep RT-PCR kit, and this first round was followed by a second-round multiplex PCR, then size selection and purification. Libraries were sequenced on an Illumina HiSeq2000 using paired-end 100 bp reads. In the paper's pipeline: SOAPnuke was used to process the reads, removing any read that contained adapters or uncalled bases, had a mean Phred below 15, or lacked an exact match to the constant primer or identifier. COPE v1.2.5 was used to merge high-quality paired reads. Each unique nucleotide sequence was treated as a clonotype, and MiTCR v1.1 was used to align the clonotypes to the IMGT TRB V, D and J references. The analysis was limited to V-J combinations with a frequency above 0.0001, which together covered 99.2% of repertoires. For each V-J combination, a TCR clonal expansion and chaos score was defined as F50 clonal expansion divided by the chaos observed in the TCRdist matrix. Welch's t-statistics and random forest were used to reduce the features to some 13 V-J combinations, which were then used as input to a naive Bayes classifier. The Morisita-Horn index was used to measure how similar the thyroid and blood repertoires were. TCRdb reran the public reads through fastp at Q25 and MiXCR, keeping productive beta chains. Merged by CDR3 protein, the rows form single entries marked with the most common genes and DNA. The authors' filters were not applied to this entry. The sample yields over 200,000 distinct CDR3 sequences; under 30% were counted once. The top ten constitute approximately 8.6% of the sample.

Ophthalmopathy patients had moderately to severely active disease, Clinical Activity Score of at least 3, NOSPECS grade of at least 4, and disease duration under 3 months. Patients with other autoimmune diseases, uncontrolled infections, pregnancy or lactation were excluded. Diagnosis was based on clinical symptoms, serum thyroxine, TRAb, thyroid ultrasound and orbital computed tomography. PBMCs were isolated from about 9 ml of fresh peripheral blood by Ficoll-Paque density gradient centrifugation. Total RNA was extracted using Trizol reagent, and RNA quality was checked on an Agilent 2100 Bioanalyzer. Findings and caveats that apply to the study as a whole: No statistical method was used to predetermine the sample size, and group allocation was not hidden from the investigators. Ophthalmopathy was separated from stable hyperthyroidism by the 13-signature model with roughly 90% sensitivity and about 81% specificity in cross-validation and with 80%/75% in the test set. In validation, the model predicted ophthalmopathy progression with nearly 71% sensitivity and roughly 72% specificity; some 13 predicted patients were CT-confirmed with GO in a median of about 7.1 months. Among expanded thyroid clonotypes with frequency above 0.001, most also showed up in blood, which suggests that blood repertoires may reflect the thyroid immune response.

Regarding this clonotype: There is no known antigen for this receptor. No much larger clonotype is one base removed from it; base qualities were not supplied.

The sample comprised peripheral blood. The receptor's source is a man aged 45-65 years with Graves' ophthalmopathy. Donor details come from another sample of the same person, matched by shared clones.

The nucleotide sequence is given as TGTGCCAGCAGTTCCGACAGAATAAACACTGAAGCTTTCTTT. Its coded protein is CASSSDRINTEAFF. Recombination joined TRBV27 with TRBJ1-1; matching of 5 bases hints at TRBD1 as the D gene. Per the germline V gene (reference sequence), MNHEY is the CDR1 and SMNVEV is the CDR2. The CDR3 numbers 14 residues from cysteine through phenylalanine. Only the CDR3 DNA stays, 42 bases, in frame from base 1. Between the V and J ends, shortened by 4 bases and 2 bases respectively, the junction contains 11 bases.